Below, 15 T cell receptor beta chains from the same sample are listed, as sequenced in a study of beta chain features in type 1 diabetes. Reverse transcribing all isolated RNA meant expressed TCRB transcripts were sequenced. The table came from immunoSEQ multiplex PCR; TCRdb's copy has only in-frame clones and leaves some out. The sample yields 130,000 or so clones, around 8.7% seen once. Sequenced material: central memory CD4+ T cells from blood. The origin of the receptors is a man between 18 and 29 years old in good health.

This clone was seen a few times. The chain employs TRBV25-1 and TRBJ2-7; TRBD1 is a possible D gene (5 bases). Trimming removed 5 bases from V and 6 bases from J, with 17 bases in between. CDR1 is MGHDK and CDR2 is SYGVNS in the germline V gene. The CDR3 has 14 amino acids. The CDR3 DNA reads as TGTGCCAGCAGTAACCCAGGGTGGGGTTCCGAGCAGTACTTC. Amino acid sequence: CASSNPGWGSEQYF.

The CDR3 protein is CASSILAGGNEQYF. The CDR3 DNA reads TGTGCCAGTAGTATCTTAGCGGGGGGGAACGAGCAGTACTTC. The rearrangement uses TRBV19 and TRBJ2-7; 11 bases are shared with TRBD2. V trimming: 3 bases; J trimming: 5 bases; junction bases outside the gene matches: 3. Germline V lookup: CDR1 LNHDA, CDR2 SQIVND (reference sequence). This CDR3 region has 14 residues.

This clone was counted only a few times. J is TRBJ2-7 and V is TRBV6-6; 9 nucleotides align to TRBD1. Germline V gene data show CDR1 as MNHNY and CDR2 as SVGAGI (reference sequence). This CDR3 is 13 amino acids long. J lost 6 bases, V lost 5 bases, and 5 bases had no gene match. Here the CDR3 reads CASSPGTGTEQYF. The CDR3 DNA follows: TGTGCCAGCAGTCCCGGGACAGGGACCGAGCAGTACTTC.

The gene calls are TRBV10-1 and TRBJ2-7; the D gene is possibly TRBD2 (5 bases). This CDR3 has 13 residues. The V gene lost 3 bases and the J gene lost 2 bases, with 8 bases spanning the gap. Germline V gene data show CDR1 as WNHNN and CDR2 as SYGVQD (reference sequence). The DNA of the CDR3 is TGCGCCAGCAGTGAAACACTAGCCTACGAGCAGTACTTC. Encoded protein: CASSETLAYEQYF.

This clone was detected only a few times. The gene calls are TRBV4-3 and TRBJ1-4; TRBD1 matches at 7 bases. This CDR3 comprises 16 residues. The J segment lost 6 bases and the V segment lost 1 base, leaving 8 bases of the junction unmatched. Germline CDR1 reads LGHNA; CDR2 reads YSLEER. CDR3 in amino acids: CASSQVQRGLDEKLFF. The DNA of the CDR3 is TGCGCCAGCAGCCAAGTTCAGAGGGGGCTGGATGAAAAACTGTTTTTT.

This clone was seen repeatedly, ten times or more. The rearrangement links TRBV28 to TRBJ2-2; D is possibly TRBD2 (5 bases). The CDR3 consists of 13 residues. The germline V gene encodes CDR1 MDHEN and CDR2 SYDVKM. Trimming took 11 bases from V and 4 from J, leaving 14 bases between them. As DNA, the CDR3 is TGTGCCGCTCGGGAAGGTCGCACCGGGGAGCTGTTTTTT. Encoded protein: CAAREGRTGELFF.

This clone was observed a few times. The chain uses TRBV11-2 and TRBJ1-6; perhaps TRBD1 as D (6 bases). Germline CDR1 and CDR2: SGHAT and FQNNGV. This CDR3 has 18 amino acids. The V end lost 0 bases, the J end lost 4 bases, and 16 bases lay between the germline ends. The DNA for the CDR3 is TGTGCCAGCAGCTTAGATCCGCTGGGCAGGGGATATAATTCACCCCTCCACTTT. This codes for CASSLDPLGRGYNSPLHF.

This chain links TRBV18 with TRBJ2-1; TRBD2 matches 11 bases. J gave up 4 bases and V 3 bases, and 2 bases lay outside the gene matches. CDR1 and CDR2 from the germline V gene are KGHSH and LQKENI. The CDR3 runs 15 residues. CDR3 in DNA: TGTGCCAGCTCACCCCTAGCGGGGGGTTACAATGAGCAGTTCTTC. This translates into CASSPLAGGYNEQFF.

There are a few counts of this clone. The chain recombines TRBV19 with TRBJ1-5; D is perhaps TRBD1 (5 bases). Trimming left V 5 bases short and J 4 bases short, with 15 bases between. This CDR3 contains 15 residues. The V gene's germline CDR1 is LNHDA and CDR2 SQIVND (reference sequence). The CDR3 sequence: CASSAVTESNQPQHF. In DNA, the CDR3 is TGTGCCAGTAGTGCCGTGACAGAGTCTAATCAGCCCCAGCATTTT. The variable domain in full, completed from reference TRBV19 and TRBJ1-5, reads DGGITQSPKYLFRKEGQNVTLSCEQNLNHDAMYWYRQDPGQGLRLIYYSQIVNDFQKGDIAEGYSVSREKKESFPLTVTSAQKNPTAFYLCASSAVTESNQPQHFGDGTRLSIL.

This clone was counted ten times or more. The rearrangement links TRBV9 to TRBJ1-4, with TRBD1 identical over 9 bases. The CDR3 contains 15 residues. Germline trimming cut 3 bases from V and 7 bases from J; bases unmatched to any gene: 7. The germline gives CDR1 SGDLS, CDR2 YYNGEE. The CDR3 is CASSAEQGAGEKLFF. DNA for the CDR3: TGTGCCAGCAGCGCCGAACAGGGGGCCGGTGAAAAACTGTTTTTT.

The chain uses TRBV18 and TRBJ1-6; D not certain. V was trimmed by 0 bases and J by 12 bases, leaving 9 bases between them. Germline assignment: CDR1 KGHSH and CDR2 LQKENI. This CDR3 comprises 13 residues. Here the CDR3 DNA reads TGTGCCAGCTCACCACCTGAGCTCATACCCCTCCACTTT. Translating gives CASSPPELIPLHF.

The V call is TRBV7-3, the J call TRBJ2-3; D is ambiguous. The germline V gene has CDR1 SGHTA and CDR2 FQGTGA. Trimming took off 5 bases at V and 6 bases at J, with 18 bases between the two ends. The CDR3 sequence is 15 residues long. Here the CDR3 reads CASSTQSRGQDTQYF. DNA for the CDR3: TGTGCCAGCAGCACGCAGTCGCGAGGTCAGGATACGCAGTATTTT.

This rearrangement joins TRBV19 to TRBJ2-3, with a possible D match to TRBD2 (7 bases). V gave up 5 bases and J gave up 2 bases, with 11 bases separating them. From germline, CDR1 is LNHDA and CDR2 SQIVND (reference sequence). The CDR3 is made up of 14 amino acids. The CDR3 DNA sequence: TGTGCCAGTAGTGACGGGGGGCTCACAGATACGCAGTATTTT. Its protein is CASSDGGLTDTQYF.

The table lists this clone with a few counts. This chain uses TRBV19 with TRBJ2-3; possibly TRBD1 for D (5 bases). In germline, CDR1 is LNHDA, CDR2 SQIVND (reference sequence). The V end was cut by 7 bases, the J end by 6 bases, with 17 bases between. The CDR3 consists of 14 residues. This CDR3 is CASTRTRVFDTQYF. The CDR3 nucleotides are TGTGCCAGTACCCGGACACGTGTCTTCGATACGCAGTATTTT.

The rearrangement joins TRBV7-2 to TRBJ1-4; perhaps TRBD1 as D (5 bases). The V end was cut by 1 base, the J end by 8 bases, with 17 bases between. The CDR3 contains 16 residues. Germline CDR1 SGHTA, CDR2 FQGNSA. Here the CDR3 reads CASSLVGAGLYEKLFF. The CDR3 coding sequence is TGTGCCAGCAGCTTAGTTGGGGCAGGGCTTTACGAAAAACTGTTTTTT.